Reported below is one TCR beta chain. This receptor's antigen is unknown. No quality values exist for individual bases; no much larger clone is one base distant. The collaborating institutions used their own protocols to collect whole blood in K2EDTA tubes. Collaborator samples were shipped for TCRbeta analysis as frozen whole blood, isolated PBMCs, or DNA extracted from either sample type. CDR3 length: 14 amino acids, cysteine to phenylalanine. Only the CDR3 portion is preserved as DNA: 42 bases, with reading frame beginning at the first base. The germline V gene provides CDR1 SGHTA and CDR2 FQGTGA. Trimming takes 7 bases off V and 1 base off J; junction bases not matched to a gene: 2. This specimen belongs to a study of blood T cell repertoires in COVID-19 (dated by TCRdb to the early 2020s). About the study as a whole: Samples covering the acute and convalescent phases of COVID-19 were provided by collaborators in the United States, Italy and Spain. The material from the prospective study consisted of cDNA or gDNA derived from T cells, B-cell-depleted T cells, or PBMCs. The dataset comprised deeply sampled blood TCRbeta repertoires from subjects exposed to, actively infected with, or recovered from COVID-19. The repertoires were made available in a free public database intended to serve as a resource for research on the immune response to SARS-CoV-2. The samples were drawn from two sources: the first 160 participants of the ongoing ImmuneRACE study, and 1,254 subjects contributed by 6 global collaborators. Sample metadata almost always included a de-identified subject ID, COVID-19 status, age in years and sex. HLA class I and class II types, where available, came from metadata supplied by the sample provider rather than from assay-based typing. Paper-wide results and their limitations: Clinical and demographic metadata were provided uncurated, with the amount varying by source and participant.

TCRbeta CDR3 regions were amplified from genomic DNA by means of the immunoSEQ Assay, a bias-controlled multiplex PCR. Concerning the study's data processing: Nucleated cell counts per sample were estimated from amplification of reference gene primers within the assay. To quantify the absolute abundance of each unique TCRbeta CDR3 rearrangement, sequence reads were collapsed and filtered. For each sample, productive Simpson clonality was calculated as the square root of Simpson's diversity index across productive rearrangements. This immuneACCESS table, as held by TCRdb, lists in-frame sequences with V and J called but not all clones. Of the missing ones, under half trace to an unresolved V gene in checked studies; the others have no known cause. Clone size and V and J calls were adopted from that table, with D and trimming inferred from the DNA. The sample has about 77,000 clones on record, more than 60% of them singletons. The ten top clones hold around 21% of the sample.

The chain is made from TRBV7-3 and TRBJ2-2; TRBD1 matches 8 bases in the middle. The sample comprised peripheral blood. This sequence was found in a man aged 55-75 years with acute or convalescent COVID-19. In nucleotides, the sequence is TGTGCCAGCAAACAGGGGGGGAACACCGGGGAGCTGTTTTTT. This gives the protein CASKQGGNTGELFF.